A selection of T cell receptor beta chains follows, all from one sample in a study of cytomegalovirus exposure and HLA in healthy donors. Data came from immunoSEQ multiplex PCR; TCRdb stores just in-frame clones and leaves some out. The data hold just under 250,000 clones, with roughly 80% observed a single time. Sequences were obtained from PBMCs. Receptor source: a woman in her thirties or forties in good health and CMV-seropositive. The CDR3 runs from the conserved cysteine through the conserved F or W. Fields, in order: D gene, J gene, clone size, V gene, CDR3 length, CDR3 DNA, CDR3 protein. D genes are given only for firm matches. Where a row states a size, it is once, few, many or the class of an expanded clone; other rows omit it.

d_call: -
j_call: TRBJ2-2
clone_size: -
v_call: TRBV6-5
cdr3_length: 14
cdr3_nt: TGTGCCAGCAGTCTAGACCGGGACACCGGGGAGCTGTTTTTT
cdr3_aa: CASSLDRDTGELFF

d_call: -
j_call: TRBJ2-7
clone_size: -
v_call: TRBV7-3
cdr3_length: 16
cdr3_nt: TGTGCCAGCAGCAAATCACCGGGACAAGGGACCTACGAGCAGTACTTC
cdr3_aa: CASSKSPGQGTYEQYF

d_call: -
j_call: TRBJ2-3
clone_size: once
v_call: TRBV7-8
cdr3_length: 16
cdr3_nt: TGTGCCAGCAGCCCCCTCCGTATAGTCGGGACAGATACGCAGTATTTT
cdr3_aa: CASSPLRIVGTDTQYF

d_call: -
j_call: TRBJ2-2
clone_size: -
v_call: TRBV4-1
cdr3_length: 15
cdr3_nt: TGCGCCAGCAGCCAAGCCCCTATCGGGACCGGGGAGCTGTTTTTT
cdr3_aa: CASSQAPIGTGELFF

d_call: TRBD2
j_call: TRBJ2-7
clone_size: -
v_call: TRBV29-1
cdr3_length: 14
cdr3_nt: TGCAGCGTTGTAAGCGCTAGCGGGAGTTACGAGCAGTACTTC
cdr3_aa: CSVVSASGSYEQYF

d_call: -
j_call: TRBJ1-2
clone_size: -
v_call: TRBV30
cdr3_length: 13
cdr3_nt: TGTGCCTGGAGTGTAACCTTGGACTATGGCTACACCTTT
cdr3_aa: CAWSVTLDYGYTF

d_call: -
j_call: TRBJ2-5
clone_size: once
v_call: TRBV7-7
cdr3_length: 15
cdr3_nt: TGTGCTAGCAGCTTAGGACTTTTGTACCAAGAGACCCAGTACTTC
cdr3_aa: CASSLGLLYQETQYF

d_call: TRBD2
j_call: TRBJ2-3
clone_size: few
v_call: TRBV5-1
cdr3_length: 17
cdr3_nt: TGCGCCAGCAGGCAGAACCCCGGGACTAGCGGAACAGATACGCAGTATTTT
cdr3_aa: CASRQNPGTSGTDTQYF

d_call: -
j_call: TRBJ1-2
clone_size: -
v_call: TRBV6-5
cdr3_length: 12
cdr3_nt: TGTGCCAGCAGCGAAGAGGGATATGGCTACACCTTC
cdr3_aa: CASSEEGYGYTF

d_call: -
j_call: TRBJ1-5
clone_size: -
v_call: TRBV27
cdr3_length: 17
cdr3_nt: TGTGCCAGCAGGGCTGGGGGGTCCCGAGTTAGCAATCAGCCCCAGCATTTT
cdr3_aa: CASRAGGSRVSNQPQHF

d_call: -
j_call: TRBJ2-6
clone_size: few
v_call: TRBV6-6
cdr3_length: 16
cdr3_nt: TGTGCCAGCAGTTACGAAAGGGGCCTTGGGGCCAACGTCCTGACTTTC
cdr3_aa: CASSYERGLGANVLTF

d_call: -
j_call: TRBJ2-3
clone_size: -
v_call: TRBV29-1
cdr3_length: 13
cdr3_nt: TGCAGCGCTAAGACTAGAGGAACAGATACGCAGTATTTT
cdr3_aa: CSAKTRGTDTQYF

d_call: -
j_call: TRBJ2-7
clone_size: -
v_call: TRBV21-1
cdr3_length: 13
cdr3_nt: TGCGCCAGCAGCCAACGTACAGGGCGAGAGCAGTACTTC
cdr3_aa: CASSQRTGREQYF

d_call: TRBD1
j_call: TRBJ1-2
clone_size: -
v_call: TRBV6-5
cdr3_length: 14
cdr3_nt: TGTGCCAGCAGTTACTCGACAGGGGTCGATGGCTACACCTTC
cdr3_aa: CASSYSTGVDGYTF

d_call: TRBD1
j_call: TRBJ2-1
clone_size: -
v_call: TRBV25-1
cdr3_length: 17
cdr3_nt: TGTGCCAGCAGTGAAACCCCTACCGGGACAGTGTACAATGAGCAGTTCTTC
cdr3_aa: CASSETPTGTVYNEQFF

d_call: TRBD1
j_call: TRBJ1-5
clone_size: -
v_call: TRBV30
cdr3_length: 14
cdr3_nt: TGTGCCTGGACTTCGGGACAGCCCAATCAGCCCCAGCATTTT
cdr3_aa: CAWTSGQPNQPQHF

d_call: -
j_call: TRBJ1-2
clone_size: -
v_call: TRBV5-1
cdr3_length: 14
cdr3_nt: TGCGCCAGCAGCTTGCGGGAAGATAACTATGGCTACACCTTC
cdr3_aa: CASSLREDNYGYTF

d_call: TRBD2
j_call: TRBJ2-7
clone_size: -
v_call: TRBV14
cdr3_length: 17
cdr3_nt: TGTGCCAGCAGCCAAGATGGGGGGACTAGAATTACCTACGAGCAGTACTTC
cdr3_aa: CASSQDGGTRITYEQYF

d_call: TRBD1
j_call: TRBJ1-2
clone_size: -
v_call: TRBV10-3
cdr3_length: 16
cdr3_nt: TGTGCCATCAGTACCGGGACAGGGGCGAAATGGGGAGGCTACACCTTC
cdr3_aa: CAISTGTGAKWGGYTF

d_call: -
j_call: TRBJ2-3
clone_size: -
v_call: TRBV30
cdr3_length: 11
cdr3_nt: TGTGCCTGGGCGGTGGCAGATACGCAGTATTTT
cdr3_aa: CAWAVADTQYF

d_call: -
j_call: TRBJ1-5
clone_size: -
v_call: TRBV19
cdr3_length: 15
cdr3_nt: TGTGCCAGTAGTATGAGACAGGCTAGCAATCAGCCCCAGCATTTT
cdr3_aa: CASSMRQASNQPQHF